The rows below give T cell receptor beta chains drawn from one sample of a study of blood T cell repertoires in COVID-19. Sequencing used immunoSEQ multiplex PCR; TCRdb keeps in-frame clones, though not all of them. Of around 220,000 clones listed, about 90% are singletons. Material: peripheral blood. These receptors came from a man aged 40-49 years with active or convalescent COVID-19. Both conserved end residues are part of each CDR3. A D gene is named only where the DNA matches it firmly. Some rows have no size entry. The others give once, few or many, or a class for an expanded clone.

NA	TRBV6-2/TRBV6-3	NA	TRBJ1-6	TGTGCCAGCAGCGTGCTGGGGGCAGGCAGTAATTCACCCCTCCACTTT	CASSVLGAGSNSPLHF
NA	TRBV7-9	NA	TRBJ1-3	TGTGCCAGCAGCGAGGGAGGGTTTGGAAACACCATATATTTT	CASSEGGFGNTIYF
NA	TRBV12-3/TRBV12-4	once	TRBJ1-1	TGTGCCAGCAGAGGGGATATGAACACTGAAGCTTTCTTT	CASRGDMNTEAFF
TRBD2	TRBV27	NA	TRBJ2-1	TGTGCCAGCAGTTACTCGATTCCGGGACTAGCGGGAGGACGCAATGAGCAGTTCTTC	CASSYSIPGLAGGRNEQFF
TRBD2	TRBV5-4	NA	TRBJ2-2	TGTGCCAGCAGCTCGGGGGGACTAGATACCGGGGAGCTGTTTTTT	CASSSGGLDTGELFF
NA	TRBV11-2	NA	TRBJ2-7	TGTGCCAGCACCCAATACGGTTACGAGCAGTACTTC	CASTQYGYEQYF
NA	TRBV28	NA	TRBJ1-5	TGTGCCAGCAGCCCGCCCCCCGGATCCGAGGGTCAGCCCCAGCATTTT	CASSPPPGSEGQPQHF
TRBD1	TRBV10-3	NA	TRBJ1-1	TGTGCCATCAGGGACCCGGGACAGCAGAACACTGAAGCTTTCTTT	CAIRDPGQQNTEAFF
NA	TRBV28	NA	TRBJ2-2	TGTGCCAGCAGTTCCTACACCGGGGAGCTGTTTTTT	CASSSYTGELFF
TRBD2	TRBV5-1	NA	TRBJ2-3	TGCGCCAGCAGCCTCACGGGGAGCGGGGAGTTCACAGATACGCAGTATTTT	CASSLTGSGEFTDTQYF
NA	TRBV28	NA	TRBJ1-1	TGTGCCAGCACAAGCACTCTGAACACTGAAGCTTTCTTT	CASTSTLNTEAFF
TRBD1	TRBV7-9	NA	TRBJ1-5	TGTGCCAGCAGCAAACCAGGGGGTGGGGATCAGCCCCAGCATTTT	CASSKPGGGDQPQHF
NA	TRBV12-3/TRBV12-4	NA	TRBJ1-1	TGTGCCAGCAGTTTCGAGCTACGAGCTTTCTTT	CASSFELRAFF
TRBD1	TRBV5-1	once	TRBJ2-3	TGCGCCAGCAACAAAGGGACAGGGGGGACAGATACGCAGTATTTT	CASNKGTGGTDTQYF
TRBD1	TRBV30	NA	TRBJ2-2	TGTGCCTGGAGGGGAGACAGGGGAAACACCGGGGAGCTGTTTTTT	CAWRGDRGNTGELFF
TRBD2	TRBV28	NA	TRBJ2-7	TGTGCCAGCAGTTTGTCAGCGGGATCCCCCGAGCAGTACTTC	CASSLSAGSPEQYF
TRBD1	TRBV28	NA	TRBJ1-5	TGTGCCAGCAATTCGGGACAGCATAGCAATCAGCCCCAGCATTTT	CASNSGQHSNQPQHF
NA	TRBV5-1	NA	TRBJ1-1	TGCGCCAGCAGCGCTCAGGGCCCCCCTGAAGCTTTCTTT	CASSAQGPPEAFF
TRBD1	TRBV5-6	NA	TRBJ1-5	TGTGCCAGCAGCTCCCGGGACAGAGTCAATTGGCCCCAGCATTTT	CASSSRDRVNWPQHF
NA	TRBV5-5	NA	TRBJ2-2	TGTGCCAGCAGCTGGGGATGGGGGGGCCCCGGGGAGCTGTTTTTT	CASSWGWGGPGELFF
TRBD1	TRBV7-9	NA	TRBJ2-7	TGTGCCAGCAGCAGGACAGGGGGGTTCCACGAGCAGTACTTC	CASSRTGGFHEQYF
TRBD1	TRBV27	NA	TRBJ1-5	TGTGCCAGCAGCCCGGACAGGGGGAGCAATCAGCCCCAGCATTTT	CASSPDRGSNQPQHF
TRBD2	TRBV6-4	NA	TRBJ2-3	TGTGCCAGCAGTTCCGGGACTAGCGGGGGTGGCACAGATACGCAGTATTTT	CASSSGTSGGGTDTQYF
TRBD1	TRBV2	NA	TRBJ2-7	TGTGCCAGCCTTTCCGGGACAGGTACCTACGAGCAGTACTTC	CASLSGTGTYEQYF
TRBD1	TRBV9	NA	TRBJ2-2	TGTGCCAGCAGCGTAGAGTCAGGGGGCGCCTACACCGGGGAGCTGTTTTTT	CASSVESGGAYTGELFF
TRBD1	TRBV5-1	NA	TRBJ1-1	TGCGCCAGCAGCTCAGGGACAGGGTTTATGAGGGGGGCTGGTGAAGCTTTCTTT	CASSSGTGFMRGAGEAFF
TRBD1	TRBV18	NA	TRBJ2-1	TGTGCCAGCTCACCACCCGACAGGGTCAGCAATGAGCAGTTCTTC	CASSPPDRVSNEQFF
TRBD1	TRBV7-9	NA	TRBJ1-4	TGTGCCAGCAGCTTGACAGGGGGAATTTCAACTAATGAAAAACTGTTTTTT	CASSLTGGISTNEKLFF
TRBD2	TRBV5-1	NA	TRBJ2-7	TGCGCCAGCAGCTCGCTAGCGGGCGGGGGCTACGAGCAGTACTTC	CASSSLAGGGYEQYF
TRBD1	TRBV5-4	NA	TRBJ1-1	TGTGCCAGCAGCCTGGCGGGGGCAGGGGGTAACACTGAAGCTTTCTTT	CASSLAGAGGNTEAFF
NA	TRBV5-1	NA	TRBJ2-7	TGCGCCAGCAGCTTGGACTACTACGAGCAGTACTTC	CASSLDYYEQYF
TRBD1	TRBV13	NA	TRBJ2-7	TGTGCCAGCAGCCGGGAAAGACAGGGAAGCTCCTACGAGCAGTACTTC	CASSRERQGSSYEQYF
TRBD2	TRBV5-6	once	TRBJ2-3	TGTGCCAGCAGCTTGGTTAGCGGGGGGCCCACAGATACGCAGTATTTT	CASSLVSGGPTDTQYF
NA	TRBV6-5	once	TRBJ2-2	TGTGCCAGCAGTTACTATCCCTACCCGAACACCGGGGAGCTGTTTTTT	CASSYYPYPNTGELFF
TRBD1	TRBV5-6	NA	TRBJ1-2	TGTGCCAGCAGCTCCGGACAGGGCATATATAACTATGGCTACACCTTC	CASSSGQGIYNYGYTF
TRBD2	TRBV5-6	NA	TRBJ2-1	TGTGCCAGCAGCTCTCTAGCGGGAGGGAACAATGAGCAGTTCTTC	CASSSLAGGNNEQFF
TRBD1	TRBV5-5	NA	TRBJ1-2	TGTGCCAGCAGCTCACGGACAGGGGCTAACTATGGCTACACCTTC	CASSSRTGANYGYTF
NA	TRBV3-1/TRBV3-2	NA	TRBJ1-1	TGTGCCAGCAGCCACAGGAACACTGAAGCTTTCTTT	CASSHRNTEAFF
NA	TRBV5-6	NA	TRBJ1-5	TGTGCCAGCAGCTTGGGAACAGCACAGCCCCAGCATTTT	CASSLGTAQPQHF
NA	TRBV28	NA	TRBJ1-4	TGTGCCAGCAGTTTCTTCTGGGGGGCAACTAATGAAAAACTGTTTTTT	CASSFFWGATNEKLFF